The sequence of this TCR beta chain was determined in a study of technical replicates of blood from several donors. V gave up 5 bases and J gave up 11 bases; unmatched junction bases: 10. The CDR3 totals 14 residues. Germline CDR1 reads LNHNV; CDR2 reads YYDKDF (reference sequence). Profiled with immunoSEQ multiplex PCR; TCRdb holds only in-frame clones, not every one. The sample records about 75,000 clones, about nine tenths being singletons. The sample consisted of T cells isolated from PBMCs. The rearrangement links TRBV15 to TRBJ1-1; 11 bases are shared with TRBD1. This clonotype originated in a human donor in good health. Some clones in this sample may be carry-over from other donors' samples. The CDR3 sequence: CATSSPGQGGEAFF. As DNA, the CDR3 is TGTGCCACCAGCTCTCCGGGACAGGGGGGGGAGGCTTTCTTT.